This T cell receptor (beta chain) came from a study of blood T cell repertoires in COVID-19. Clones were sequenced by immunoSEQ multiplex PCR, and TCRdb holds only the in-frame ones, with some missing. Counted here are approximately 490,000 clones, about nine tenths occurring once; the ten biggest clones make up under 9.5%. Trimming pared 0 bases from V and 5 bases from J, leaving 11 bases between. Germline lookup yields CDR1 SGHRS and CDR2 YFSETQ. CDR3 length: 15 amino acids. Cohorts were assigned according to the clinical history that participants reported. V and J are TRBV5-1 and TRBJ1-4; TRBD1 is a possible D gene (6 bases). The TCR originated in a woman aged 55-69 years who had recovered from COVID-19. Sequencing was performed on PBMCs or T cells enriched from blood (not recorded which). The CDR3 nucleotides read TGCGCCAGCAGCTTGGCCGGACAGCAGAATGAAAAACTGTTTTTT. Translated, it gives CASSLAGQQNEKLFF.